Each of the 20 T cell receptor beta chains below was sequenced from the same sample in a study of blood T cell repertoires in COVID-19. Clones were sequenced by immunoSEQ multiplex PCR, and TCRdb holds only the in-frame ones, with some missing. The table includes some 250,000 clones, around 83% detected once. Sequenced sample: peripheral blood. These receptors all stem from a man older than 75 with acute or convalescent COVID-19.

This clone was seen once. This chain links TRBV2 with TRBJ2-7, with a tentative D call TRBD2 (6 bases). The CDR3 sequence is 15 residues long. Trimming took off 3 bases at V and 4 bases at J, with 16 bases between the two ends. Germline CDR1 reads SNHLY; CDR2 reads FYNNEI. CDR3 nucleotides: TGTGCCAGCAGTGAGGCGGGGTTTGGATTTTACGAGCAGTACTTC. Its translation is CASSEAGFGFYEQYF.

This clone was observed a single time. This chain uses TRBV18 with TRBJ1-4, with a tentative D call TRBD1 (6 bases). The CDR3 sequence is 14 residues long. V lost 5 bases, J lost 7 bases, and 14 bases lay in between. Germline lookup yields CDR1 KGHSH and CDR2 LQKENI. CDR3 in amino acids: CASSGDRTPEKLFF. The DNA of the CDR3 is TGTGCCAGCTCAGGTGACAGGACGCCTGAAAAACTGTTTTTT.

The rearrangement joins TRBV9 to TRBJ1-1; 7 bases fit TRBD1. V lost 3 bases and J lost 1; bases outside the gene matches: 6. The CDR3 spans 15 residues. Germline V gene sequence: CDR1 SGDLS, CDR2 YYNGEE. The chain's CDR3 is CASSGDGTANTEAFF. In nucleotides, the CDR3 is TGTGCCAGCAGCGGAGACGGGACAGCGAACACTGAAGCTTTCTTT.

V is TRBV5-6 and J is TRBJ2-7; D is possibly TRBD1 (5 bases). This CDR3 has 12 amino acids. The V end lost 4 bases, the J end lost 3 bases, and 8 bases lay between the germline ends. Germline V gene data show CDR1 as SGHDT and CDR2 as YYEEEE. The CDR3: CASSGDSYEQYF. CDR3 nucleotides: TGTGCCAGCAGCGGCGACAGCTACGAGCAGTACTTC.

The V call is TRBV6-5, the J call TRBJ2-3, with a tentative D call TRBD2 (5 bases). The CDR3 is 13 residues long. CDR1 and CDR2 from the germline V gene are MNHEY and SVGAGI. The germline V and J ends were trimmed by 6 bases and 4 bases, with 11 bases remaining between them. The CDR3 protein is CASSLLRADTQYF. The CDR3 nucleotides are TGTGCCAGCAGCCTTCTGCGGGCAGATACGCAGTATTTT.

The V and J genes are TRBV28 and TRBJ1-2; 12 nucleotides line up with TRBD1. CDR3 size: 15 residues. Losses at the gene ends were 3 bases for V and 4 bases for J; bases not matched to a gene: 3. Per germline, CDR1 MDHEN and CDR2 SYDVKM. This CDR3 reads CASSLGTGGSYGYTF. The DNA for the CDR3 is TGTGCCAGCAGTTTGGGGACAGGGGGCTCCTATGGCTACACCTTC.

This clone came up once. The missing conserved phenylalanine or tryptophan at the end of this CDR3 makes a read error likely. The DNA is omitted, as the CDR3 cannot be located on it reliably, and the CDR3 follows TCRdb's listing. The rearrangement joins TRBV7-6 to TRBJ2-7; the table gives TRBD1 as D, unverified against the DNA. The CDR3 is 10 residues long, counting both termini. CDR1 is SGHVS and CDR2 is FNYEAQ in the germline V gene. The CDR3 sequence: CASSLGARDL.

This chain joins TRBV3-1 (or the pseudogene TRBV3-2) and TRBJ2-1, with 9 bases that match TRBD2. CDR3 size: 18 residues. V shed 0 bases and J 5 bases; nucleotides not matched to a gene: 11. Germline lookup yields CDR1 LGHDT and CDR2 YNNKEL (reference sequence). CDR3 sequence: CASSQDRAVSGRNNEQFF. The CDR3 DNA is TGTGCCAGCAGCCAAGATCGGGCGGTTAGCGGGAGAAACAATGAGCAGTTCTTC.

J is TRBJ2-1 and V is TRBV15; TRBD2 matches 8 bases. This CDR3 comprises 16 residues. V was pared by 1 base and J by 8 bases, with 10 bases of the junction left unmatched. The germline CDR1 and CDR2 sequences are LNHNV and YYDKDF (reference sequence). In nucleotides, the CDR3 is TGTGCCACCAGCAGAGTTAAAGGGACTAGAAGGCATGAGCAGTTCTTC. It encodes CATSRVKGTRRHEQFF.

This clone is a singleton in its sample. V is TRBV6-1 and J is TRBJ2-3, with 9 bases matching TRBD2. Unmatched junction bases numbered 14, after V lost 3 bases and J lost 10 bases. The CDR3 sequence is 16 residues long. Germline V lookup: CDR1 MNHNS, CDR2 SASEGT. The CDR3: CASSEMAGGPPGAQYF. The CDR3, as DNA: TGTGCCAGCAGTGAGATGGCGGGAGGGCCCCCGGGGGCGCAGTATTTT.

This clone occurred a few times. The gene calls are TRBV2 and TRBJ1-6; a possible D gene is TRBD1 (5 bases). The CDR3 is 11 residues long. Looked up from germline, CDR1 is SNHLY and CDR2 is FYNNEI. The germline V and J ends were trimmed by 10 bases and 7 bases, with 8 bases remaining between them. CDR3 DNA: TGTGCCACGGGGGGAAATTCACCCCTCCACTTT. This sequence encodes CATGGNSPLHF.

This clone was found once. The rearrangement links TRBV3-1 (or the pseudogene TRBV3-2) to TRBJ1-6, with D possibly matching TRBD1 (5 bases). Germline V CDR1 and CDR2: LGHDT, YNNKEL (reference sequence). The CDR3 is 14 amino acids. Trimming removed 0 bases at V and 10 bases at J, with 10 bases between. The CDR3 region is CASSQDHRQSPLHF. For the CDR3, the DNA is TGTGCCAGCAGCCAAGATCACAGGCAGTCACCCCTCCACTTT.

The V gene is TRBV10-2, the J gene TRBJ2-6, with D unclear. Looked up from germline, CDR1 is WSHSY and CDR2 is SAAADI. CDR3 length: 17 residues. The V end lost 0 bases, the J end lost 2 bases, and 11 bases lay between the germline ends. The CDR3 DNA sequence: TGCGCCAGCAGTGAGTCGAAGCTGGTGGCTGGGGCCAACGTCCTGACTTTC. Protein: CASSESKLVAGANVLTF.

The chain joins TRBV25-1 to TRBJ2-5, with TRBD2 matching 13 bases. Germline values: CDR1 MGHDK, CDR2 SYGVNS. After removal of 6 bases from V and 5 bases from J, the junction contained 9 bases not matched to a gene. There are 16 residues in the CDR3. CDR3 amino acids: CASRPTGTSGVETQYF. CDR3 in DNA: TGTGCCAGCAGGCCGACCGGGACTAGCGGGGTGGAGACCCAGTACTTC.

The chain employs TRBV5-1 and TRBJ2-7, with 7 bases fitting TRBD1. The CDR3 runs 15 residues. V was clipped by 2 bases and J by 2 bases; unmatched bases: 7. Germline assignment: CDR1 SGHRS and CDR2 YFSETQ. The CDR3 loop reads CASSLNPGTAYEQYF. The CDR3 DNA follows: TGCGCCAGCAGCTTAAATCCCGGGACAGCCTACGAGCAGTACTTC.

The V and J genes are TRBV6-5 and TRBJ2-7, with D uncertain. CDR3 length: 11 residues. Germline V CDR1 and CDR2: MNHEY, SVGAGI. V lost 6 bases, J lost 6 bases, and 9 bases lay in between. CDR3 nucleotides: TGTGCCAGCAGCGAGCCCATCGAGCAGTACTTC. This gives the protein CASSEPIEQYF.

The rearrangement links TRBV5-5 to TRBJ2-2; maybe TRBD1 (6 bases). CDR3 length: 16 amino acids. Per germline, CDR1 SGHKS and CDR2 YYEKEE (reference sequence). V lost 6 bases and J 4 bases, leaving 19 bases between the germline ends. The CDR3: CASTTGTQAFTGELFF. CDR3 nucleotide sequence: TGTGCCAGCACCACCGGGACACAGGCATTCACCGGGGAGCTGTTTTTT.

This chain links TRBV2 with TRBJ2-4, with D unclear. V lost 3 bases to trimming and J lost 16 bases, with 13 bases between them. CDR1 SNHLY and CDR2 FYNNEI come from the germline V gene. There are 11 residues in the CDR3. The CDR3 DNA sequence: TGTGCCAGCAGTGATCGGGTAGAGCTTTACTTC. Its translation is CASSDRVELYF. Full variable domain (remainder filled in from reference TRBV2 and TRBJ2-4): EPEVTQTPSHQVTQMGQEVILRCVPISNHLYFYWYRQILGQKVEFLVSFYNNEISEKSEIFDDQFSVERPDGSNFTLKIRSTKLEDSAMYFCASSDRVELYFGAGTRLSVL.

The chain couples TRBV5-1 to TRBJ2-5; D is possibly TRBD2 (5 bases). Germline V CDR1 and CDR2: SGHRS, YFSETQ. This CDR3 has 15 amino acids. The V end lost 5 bases, the J end lost 5 bases, and 19 bases lay between the germline ends. CDR3 sequence (DNA): TGCGCCAGCAGAGTTTCGGGGAAAAGTTTGGAGACCCAGTACTTC. Protein sequence: CASRVSGKSLETQYF.

The chain is built from TRBV5-4 and TRBJ2-1, with D perhaps TRBD2 (6 bases). The germline gives CDR1 SGHNT, CDR2 YYREEE (reference sequence). Trimming removed 1 base at V and 10 bases at J, with 15 bases between. The CDR3 is 14 amino acids. CDR3 DNA: TGTGCCAGCAGCTTGCAGGCTAGCGCCCCGGAGCAGTTCTTC. It translates to CASSLQASAPEQFF. Drawing the rest from reference TRBV5-4 and TRBJ2-1, the complete variable domain is ETGVTQSPTHLIKTRGQQVTLRCSSQSGHNTVSWYQQALGQGPQFIFQYYREEENGRGNFPPRFSGLQFPNYSSELNVNALELDDSALYLCASSLQASAPEQFFGPGTRLTVL.